This T cell receptor (beta chain) was captured by sequencing in a study of blood T cell repertoires in COVID-19. As for the study in general: The cDNA or gDNA used as material had been derived from T cells, B-cell-depleted T cells, or PBMCs.

The CDR3 is 12 residues long. V was trimmed by 3 bases and J by 3 bases, leaving 7 bases between them. Germline lookup yields CDR1 SGDLS and CDR2 YYNGEE. Authors' methods: The authors estimated nucleated cell counts from reference gene primer amplification. The table came from immunoSEQ multiplex PCR; TCRdb's copy has only in-frame clones and leaves some out. Clone size and V and J calls were adopted from that table, with D and trimming inferred from the DNA. The sample has about 280,000 clones; 85% are singletons. This TCR was sampled from a man aged 50 or older with active or convalescent COVID-19. J is TRBJ2-7 and V is TRBV9; perhaps TRBD1 as D (6 bases). The source material was peripheral blood. This CDR3 reads CASSAGDYEQYF. CDR3 in DNA: TGTGCCAGCAGCGCAGGGGACTACGAGCAGTACTTC.